This T cell receptor beta chain was captured in a study of T cell responses to AZD1222 COVID-19 vaccine. Study information: Pooled samples include second doses given at about 4 or 12 weeks. Whole-study results and caveats: Donors were chiefly white British, with a greater number of females, and clonal diversity was perhaps underestimated. The study identified only five to seven AZD1222 recipients as seropositive at baseline.

V gave up 7 bases and J gave up 5 bases; unmatched junction bases: 7. CDR3 length equals 13 residues. The V gene's germline CDR1 is KGHSH and CDR2 LQKENI. Note on this clone: Its target is not known.

Libraries were prepared by immunoSEQ multiplex PCR; TCRdb keeps only in-frame clonotypes and omits some of them. The table includes fewer than 150,000 clones, 80% to 90% detected once. The source material was peripheral blood, sampled on day 0 of AZD1222 vaccination. This chain connects TRBV18 to TRBJ2-5; 7 nucleotides line up with TRBD1. This sequence was found in an adult in good health. The CDR3 nucleotides read TGTGCCAGCTTGAGGGGGCAGCCGGAGACCCAGTACTTC. Its translation: CASLRGQPETQYF.